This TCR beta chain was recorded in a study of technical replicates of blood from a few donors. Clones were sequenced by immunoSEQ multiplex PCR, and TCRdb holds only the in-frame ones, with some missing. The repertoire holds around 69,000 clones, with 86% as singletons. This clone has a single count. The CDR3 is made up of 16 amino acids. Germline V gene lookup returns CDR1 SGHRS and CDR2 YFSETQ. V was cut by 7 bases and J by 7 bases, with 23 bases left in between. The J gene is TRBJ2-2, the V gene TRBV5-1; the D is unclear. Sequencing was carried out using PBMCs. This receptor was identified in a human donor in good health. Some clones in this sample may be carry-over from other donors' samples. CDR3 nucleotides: TGCGCCAGCTCCAAGCCCGGCGGAGAGTATATCGGGGAGCTGTTTTTT. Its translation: CASSKPGGEYIGELFF.